Listed below are T cell receptor beta chains from one sample, sequenced in a study of breast tumors, draining lymph nodes, adjacent tissues. TCRdb reprocessed the multiplex PCR reads via MiXCR and lists one record per CDR3 protein. Altogether about 180,000 distinct CDR3 sequences are present, 30% to 35% being singletons, with the ten largest covering 3.5% to 4.5%. Source material: axillary lymph node tissue. The receptors were sampled from a female donor with breast cancer. Some clones in this sample may be carry-over from other donors' samples. Both conserved end residues are part of each CDR3. Each record gives: CDR3 length, V gene, CDR3 protein.

cdr3_length: 17; v_call: TRBV20-1; cdr3_aa: CSAMPSELAGGPDTQYF
cdr3_length: 14; v_call: TRBV7-9; cdr3_aa: CASSSDYSGNTIYF
cdr3_length: 14; v_call: TRBV27; cdr3_aa: CASSVQGPNEKLFF
cdr3_length: 16; v_call: TRBV3-1; cdr3_aa: CASSQIPAGVGAAQYF
cdr3_length: 14; v_call: TRBV19; cdr3_aa: CASSTSSADETQYF
cdr3_length: 15; v_call: TRBV20-1; cdr3_aa: CSALRRDREYNEQFF
cdr3_length: 14; v_call: TRBV5-1; cdr3_aa: CASSSGTGLNEQFF
cdr3_length: 15; v_call: TRBV20-1; cdr3_aa: CSASVGLRGIDTQYF
cdr3_length: 15; v_call: TRBV7-3; cdr3_aa: CASSPTGLAGEEQYF
cdr3_length: 14; v_call: TRBV7-3; cdr3_aa: CASSPGADRYGYTF
cdr3_length: 14; v_call: TRBV19; cdr3_aa: CASRPGYSGNTIYF
cdr3_length: 15; v_call: TRBV11-3; cdr3_aa: CASTLAGGKYNEQFF